The rows below give T cell receptor beta chains drawn from one sample of a study of cytomegalovirus exposure and HLA in healthy donors. Using immunoSEQ multiplex PCR, the repertoire was profiled, and TCRdb retains in-frame clones only, with some absent. This table holds some 70,000 clones, roughly 78% found once. The sequencing input was PBMCs. These TCRs come from a man between 18 and 29 years old in good health and CMV-seronegative. Each CDR3 is given with its conserved first and last residue. A D gene is named only where the DNA matches it firmly. Expanded clones are given a class, and other clones once, few, many or no size at all.

v_gene,j_gene,abundance,d_gene,CDR3aa,CDR3nt
TRBV28,TRBJ1-6,NA,TRBD1,CASSLWQGATVTYNSPLHF,TGTGCCAGCAGTTTATGGCAGGGGGCGACCGTCACCTATAATTCACCCCTCCACTTT
TRBV6-5,TRBJ1-5,NA,NA,CASSYSILAADQPQHF,TGTGCCAGCAGTTACTCGATTTTGGCCGCTGATCAGCCCCAGCATTTT
TRBV29-1,TRBJ2-7,NA,TRBD1,CSVEGQGGAYEQYF,TGCAGCGTTGAAGGACAGGGGGGCGCCTACGAGCAGTACTTC
TRBV9,TRBJ2-2,NA,NA,CASSPPDRGTANTGELFF,TGTGCCAGCAGCCCCCCTGATCGGGGGACAGCGAACACCGGGGAGCTGTTTTTT
TRBV7-2,TRBJ2-7,NA,NA,CASSLGTYSGEQYF,TGTGCCAGCAGCTTAGGAACCTATTCCGGCGAGCAGTACTTC
TRBV10-3,TRBJ2-7,NA,NA,CAISVEGYEQYF,TGTGCCATCAGTGTAGAGGGCTACGAGCAGTACTTC
TRBV30,TRBJ2-1,NA,NA,CASTTDSQSYNEQFF,TGTGCCTCAACTACCGACTCCCAGTCGTACAATGAGCAGTTCTTC
TRBV5-4,TRBJ2-2,NA,TRBD2,CASSLGLAGVIGELFF,TGTGCCAGCAGCTTGGGACTAGCGGGAGTTATCGGGGAGCTGTTTTTT
TRBV30,TRBJ1-1,NA,TRBD1,CAWGTGASEAFF,TGTGCCTGGGGGACAGGGGCTTCTGAAGCTTTCTTT
TRBV6-5,TRBJ1-2,NA,NA,CASSETGYGYTF,TGTGCCAGCAGCGAAACAGGGTATGGCTACACCTTC
TRBV28,TRBJ1-2,NA,TRBD1,CASSSRTGGLHGYTF,TGTGCCAGCAGTTCTAGGACAGGGGGCCTTCATGGCTACACCTTC
TRBV7-8,TRBJ2-5,NA,NA,CASSLARETQYF,TGTGCCAGCAGCTTAGCGCGGGAGACCCAGTACTTC
TRBV19,TRBJ1-5,few,NA,CASSITYNQPQHF,TGTGCCAGTAGTATAACATACAATCAGCCCCAGCATTTT
TRBV6-6,TRBJ2-3,few,NA,CASSYVDLGTDTQYF,TGTGCCAGCAGTTACGTTGACTTAGGCACAGATACGCAGTATTTT
TRBV11-1,TRBJ1-3,NA,NA,CASSLAGNTIYF,TGTGCCAGCAGTCTCGCTGGAAACACCATATATTTT
TRBV11-2,TRBJ2-5,NA,TRBD1,CASSLRTGGSQYF,TGTGCCAGCAGCTTAAGGACAGGGGGCTCCCAGTACTTC
TRBV6-5,TRBJ2-2,NA,NA,CASSPRAGELFF,TGTGCCAGCAGCCCTCGGGCCGGGGAGCTGTTTTTT
TRBV7-8,TRBJ1-5,NA,TRBD1,CASSSLRDRRNQPQHF,TGTGCCAGCAGCTCTCTACGGGACAGAAGAAATCAGCCCCAGCATTTT
TRBV5-4,TRBJ1-1,few,NA,CASSSTDRSEAFF,TGTGCCAGCAGCTCAACGGACAGATCTGAAGCTTTCTTT
TRBV7-3,TRBJ2-7,few,NA,CASSSTVGDEQYF,TGTGCCAGCAGCTCGACAGTGGGCGACGAGCAGTACTTC
TRBV29-1,TRBJ1-1,NA,NA,CSAEDRNTEAFF,TGCAGCGCCGAGGACAGGAACACTGAAGCTTTCTTT
TRBV6-1,TRBJ2-2,NA,NA,CASRDKQGPGELFF,TGTGCCAGCAGGGATAAACAGGGTCCCGGGGAGCTGTTTTTT
TRBV19,TRBJ1-1,once,TRBD1,CASMLQGLGTEAFF,TGTGCCAGTATGCTACAGGGGTTGGGCACTGAAGCTTTCTTT
TRBV5-1,TRBJ2-7,NA,NA,CASSSNRIRNEQYF,TGCGCCAGCAGCTCTAACAGGATTCGGAACGAGCAGTACTTC
TRBV6-5,TRBJ2-7,NA,NA,CASRPTGTVPYEQYF,TGTGCCAGCAGACCTACCGGGACTGTTCCCTACGAGCAGTACTTC
TRBV5-1,TRBJ2-7,NA,TRBD2,CASSLDGGGYEQYF,TGCGCCAGCAGCTTGGATGGGGGGGGCTACGAGCAGTACTTC
TRBV6-6,TRBJ1-4,NA,NA,CASSPEDLSLFF,TGTGCCAGCAGCCCAGAGGATTTATCACTGTTTTTT
TRBV2,TRBJ1-4,NA,TRBD1,CASLNGQGRTVEKLFF,TGTGCCAGCTTAAACGGACAGGGACGCACAGTTGAAAAACTGTTTTTT